The sequence of this T cell receptor (beta chain) was determined in a study of Ad26.COV2.S vaccination and SARS-CoV-2 variants. Measured with immunoSEQ multiplex PCR; TCRdb has only the in-frame clones, and not every one. The repertoire consists of 350,000 to 550,000 clones, with roughly 89% occurring once and the leading ten covering about 2.5%. Treatment meaning: about 20 received Ad26.COV2.S at low or high dose, single or two shots; about five received placebo; per-sample allocation not given. Repertoires come from day 63 after the first vaccine or placebo injection. Immunization relied on an Ad26 vector, which expressed Wuhan-strain SARS-CoV-2 spike. Between the trimmed V and J ends, which lost 6 bases and 4 bases, there was a span of 6 bases. Germline lookup yields CDR1 DFQATT and CDR2 SNEGSKA (reference sequence). The CDR3 runs 10 residues.

Sequencing was performed on peripheral blood, taken in a trial of Ad26.COV2.S vaccine versus placebo. The chain is built from TRBV20-1 and TRBJ1-1; D unresolved. The TCR sequence derives from a person between 18 and 60 years old who received the Ad26.COV2.S COVID-19 vaccine or a placebo. The CDR3 loop reads CSAIITEAFF. The CDR3 bases are TGCAGTGCCATCATCACTGAAGCTTTCTTT.